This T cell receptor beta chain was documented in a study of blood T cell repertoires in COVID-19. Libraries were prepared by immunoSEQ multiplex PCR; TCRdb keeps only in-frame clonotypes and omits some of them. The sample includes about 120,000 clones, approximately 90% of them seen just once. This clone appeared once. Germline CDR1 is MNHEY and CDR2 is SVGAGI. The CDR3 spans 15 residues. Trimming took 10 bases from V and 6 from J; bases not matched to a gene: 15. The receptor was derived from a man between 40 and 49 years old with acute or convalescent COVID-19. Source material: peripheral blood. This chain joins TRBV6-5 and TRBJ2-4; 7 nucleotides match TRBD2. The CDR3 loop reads CANGVLLGEGNIQYF. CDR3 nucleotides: TGTGCCAACGGCGTTCTGTTGGGGGAGGGAAACATTCAGTACTTC.